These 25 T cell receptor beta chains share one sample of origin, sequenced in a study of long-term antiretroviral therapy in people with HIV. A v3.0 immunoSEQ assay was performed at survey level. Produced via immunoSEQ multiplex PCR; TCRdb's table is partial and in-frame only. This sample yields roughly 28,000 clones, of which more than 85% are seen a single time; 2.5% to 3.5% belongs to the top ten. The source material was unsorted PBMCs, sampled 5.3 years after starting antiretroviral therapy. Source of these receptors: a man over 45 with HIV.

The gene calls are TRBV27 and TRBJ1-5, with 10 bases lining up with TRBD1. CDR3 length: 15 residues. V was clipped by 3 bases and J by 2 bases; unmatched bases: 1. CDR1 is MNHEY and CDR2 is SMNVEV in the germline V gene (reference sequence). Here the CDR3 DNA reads TGTGCCAGCAGTTTGGGACAGGGGCGCAATCAGCCCCAGCATTTT. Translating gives CASSLGQGRNQPQHF.

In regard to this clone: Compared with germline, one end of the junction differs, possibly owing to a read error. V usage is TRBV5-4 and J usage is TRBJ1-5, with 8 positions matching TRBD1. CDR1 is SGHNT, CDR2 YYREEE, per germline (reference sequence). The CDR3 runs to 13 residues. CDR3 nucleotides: TGTGCCAGCAGTTTGGACAGGGAGCAGCCCCAGCATTTT. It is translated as CASSLDREQPQHF.

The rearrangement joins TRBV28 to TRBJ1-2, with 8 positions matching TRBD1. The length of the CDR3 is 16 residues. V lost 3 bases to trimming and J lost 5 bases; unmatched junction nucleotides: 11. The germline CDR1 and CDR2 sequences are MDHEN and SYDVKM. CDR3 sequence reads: CASSFGGTGAYYGYTF. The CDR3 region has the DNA TGTGCCAGCAGTTTCGGAGGGACAGGTGCTTATTATGGCTACACCTTC.

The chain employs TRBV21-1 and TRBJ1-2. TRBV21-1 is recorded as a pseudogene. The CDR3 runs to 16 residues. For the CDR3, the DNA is TGTGCCAGCAGCTCAAATGGGAGGAGGTTGGGGTATGGCTACACCTTC. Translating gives CASSSNGRRLGYGYTF.

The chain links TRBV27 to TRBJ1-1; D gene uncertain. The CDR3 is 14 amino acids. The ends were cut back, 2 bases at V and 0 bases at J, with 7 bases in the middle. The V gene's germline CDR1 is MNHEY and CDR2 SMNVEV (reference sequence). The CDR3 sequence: CASSLGPMNTEAFF. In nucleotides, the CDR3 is TGTGCCAGCAGTTTAGGACCAATGAACACTGAAGCTTTCTTT.

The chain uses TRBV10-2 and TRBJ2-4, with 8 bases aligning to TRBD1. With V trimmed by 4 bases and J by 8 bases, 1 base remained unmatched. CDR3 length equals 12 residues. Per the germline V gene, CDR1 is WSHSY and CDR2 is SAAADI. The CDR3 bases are TGCGCCAGCAGTGGGACAGGGCACATTCAGTACTTC. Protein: CASSGTGHIQYF.

The CDR3 here is CAGMGGFANTEAFF. CDR3 in DNA: TGTGCCGGTATGGGGGGGTTTGCCAACACTGAAGCTTTCTTT. The V call is TRBV2, the J call TRBJ1-1, with D possibly matching TRBD1 (5 bases). Germline V gene data show CDR1 as SNHLY and CDR2 as FYNNEI. The germline V and J ends were trimmed by 11 bases and 2 bases, with 18 bases remaining between them. The CDR3 covers 14 residues.

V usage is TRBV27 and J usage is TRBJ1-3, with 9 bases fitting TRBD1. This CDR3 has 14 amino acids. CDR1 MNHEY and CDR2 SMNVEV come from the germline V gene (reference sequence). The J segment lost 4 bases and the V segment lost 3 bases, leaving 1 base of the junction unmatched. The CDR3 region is CASSFTGGGNTIYF. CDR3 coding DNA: TGTGCCAGCAGTTTCACAGGGGGCGGAAACACCATATATTTT.

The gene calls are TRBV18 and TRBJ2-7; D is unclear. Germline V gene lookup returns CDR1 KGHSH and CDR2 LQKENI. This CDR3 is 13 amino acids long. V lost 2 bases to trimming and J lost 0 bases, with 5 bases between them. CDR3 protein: CASSPSSSYEQYF. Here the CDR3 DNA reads TGTGCCAGCTCACCAAGTAGCTCCTACGAGCAGTACTTC. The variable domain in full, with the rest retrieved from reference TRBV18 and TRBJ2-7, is NAGVMQNPRHLVRRRGQEARLRCSPMKGHSHVYWYRQLPEEGLKFMVYLQKENIIDESGMPKERFSAEFPKEGPSILRIQQVVRGDSAAYFCASSPSSSYEQYFGPGTRLTVT.

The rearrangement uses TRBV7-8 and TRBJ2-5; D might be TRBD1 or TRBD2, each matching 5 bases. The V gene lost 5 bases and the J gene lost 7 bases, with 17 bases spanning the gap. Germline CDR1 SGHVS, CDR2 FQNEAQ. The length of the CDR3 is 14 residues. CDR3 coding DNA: TGTGCCAGCAGCCCCAGGGTCAAAGAGGGGACCCAGTACTTC. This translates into CASSPRVKEGTQYF.

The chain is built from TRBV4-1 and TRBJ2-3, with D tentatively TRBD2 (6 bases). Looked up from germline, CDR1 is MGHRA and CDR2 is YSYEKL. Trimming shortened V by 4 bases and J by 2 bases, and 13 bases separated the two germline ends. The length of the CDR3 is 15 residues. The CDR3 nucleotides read TGCGCCAGCAGCCCCGGGGCGGGGAACACAGATACGCAGTATTTT. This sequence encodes CASSPGAGNTDTQYF.

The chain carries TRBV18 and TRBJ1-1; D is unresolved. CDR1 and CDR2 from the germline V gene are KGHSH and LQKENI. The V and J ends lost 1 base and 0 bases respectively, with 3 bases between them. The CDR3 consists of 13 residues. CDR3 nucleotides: TGTGCCAGCTCACCACGAATGAACACTGAAGCTTTCTTT. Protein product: CASSPRMNTEAFF.

CDR3 amino acids: CASSPLAGHLYEQYF. CDR3 DNA: TGTGCCAGCAGCCCCCTAGCGGGGCACCTCTACGAGCAGTACTTC. The J gene is TRBJ2-7, the V gene TRBV7-8; 9 nucleotides agree with TRBD2. Germline V gene data show CDR1 as SGHVS and CDR2 as FQNEAQ. V trimming: 5 bases; J trimming: 3 bases; junction bases outside the gene matches: 8. CDR3 length equals 15 residues.

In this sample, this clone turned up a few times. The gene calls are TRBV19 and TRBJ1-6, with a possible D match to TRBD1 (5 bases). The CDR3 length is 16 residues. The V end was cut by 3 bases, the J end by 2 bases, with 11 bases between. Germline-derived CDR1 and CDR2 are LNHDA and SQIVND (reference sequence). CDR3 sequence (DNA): TGTGCCAGTAGTATCGGAGGGGTCGCCTATAATTCACCCCTCCACTTT. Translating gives CASSIGGVAYNSPLHF.

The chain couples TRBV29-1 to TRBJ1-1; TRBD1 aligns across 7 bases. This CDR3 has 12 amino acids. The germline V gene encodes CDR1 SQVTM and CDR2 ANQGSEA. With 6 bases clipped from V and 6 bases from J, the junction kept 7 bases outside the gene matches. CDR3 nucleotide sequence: TGCAGCGTAGCCGACAGGGCGGCTGAAGCTTTCTTT. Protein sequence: CSVADRAAEAFF.

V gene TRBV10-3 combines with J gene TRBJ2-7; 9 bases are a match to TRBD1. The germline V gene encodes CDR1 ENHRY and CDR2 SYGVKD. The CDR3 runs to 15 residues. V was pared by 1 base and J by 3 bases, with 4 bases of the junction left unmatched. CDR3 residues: CAISEYGTGIYEQYF. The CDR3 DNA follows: TGTGCCATCAGTGAGTACGGGACAGGGATCTACGAGCAGTACTTC.

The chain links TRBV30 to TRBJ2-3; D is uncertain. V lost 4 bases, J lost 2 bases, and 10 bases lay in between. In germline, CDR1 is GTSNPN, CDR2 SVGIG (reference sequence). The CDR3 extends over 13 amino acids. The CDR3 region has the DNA TGTGCCTGGACTTTCGGGCCCACAGATACGCAGTATTTT. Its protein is CAWTFGPTDTQYF.

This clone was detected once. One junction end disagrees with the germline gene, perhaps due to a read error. The CDR3 sequence: CATSIRGRTEAFF. In nucleotides, the CDR3 is TGTGCCACCAGTATCAGGGGTCGCACTGAAGCTTTCTTT. The rearrangement uses TRBV6-1 and TRBJ1-1; possibly TRBD1 for D (6 bases). The CDR3 is 13 amino acids. The V gene's germline CDR1 is MNHNS and CDR2 SASEGT.

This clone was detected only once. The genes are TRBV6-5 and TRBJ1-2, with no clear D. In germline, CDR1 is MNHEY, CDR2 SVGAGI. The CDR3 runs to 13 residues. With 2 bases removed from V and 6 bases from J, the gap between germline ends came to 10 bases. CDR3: CASSYRAANGYTF. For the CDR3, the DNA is TGTGCCAGCAGTTACAGGGCGGCTAATGGCTACACCTTC.

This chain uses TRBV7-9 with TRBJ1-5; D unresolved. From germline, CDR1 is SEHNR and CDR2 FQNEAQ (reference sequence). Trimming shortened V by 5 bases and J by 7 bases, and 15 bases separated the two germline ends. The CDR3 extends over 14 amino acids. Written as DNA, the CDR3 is TGTGCCAGCAGCCCCCCCGGAAGTGGGCAGCCCCAGCATTTT. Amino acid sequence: CASSPPGSGQPQHF. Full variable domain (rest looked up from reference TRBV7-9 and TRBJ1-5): DTGVSQNPRHKITKRGQNVTFRCDPISEHNRLYWYRQTLGQGPEFLTYFQNEAQLEKSRLLSDRFSAERPKGSFSTLEIQRTEQGDSAMYLCASSPPGSGQPQHFGDGTRLSIL.

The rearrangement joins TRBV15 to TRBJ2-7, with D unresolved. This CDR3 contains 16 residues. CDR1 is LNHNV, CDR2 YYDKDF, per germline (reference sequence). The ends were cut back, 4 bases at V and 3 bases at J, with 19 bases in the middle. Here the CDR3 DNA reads TGTGCCACCAGCAACCGATGGACCGCAAACAACTACGAGCAGTACTTC. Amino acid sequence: CATSNRWTANNYEQYF.

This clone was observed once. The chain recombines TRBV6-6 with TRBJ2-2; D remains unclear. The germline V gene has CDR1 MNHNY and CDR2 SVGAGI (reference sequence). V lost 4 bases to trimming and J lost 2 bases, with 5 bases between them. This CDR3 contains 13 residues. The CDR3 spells CASSSSNTGELFF. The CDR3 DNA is TGTGCCAGCAGTTCCTCAAACACCGGGGAGCTGTTTTTT.

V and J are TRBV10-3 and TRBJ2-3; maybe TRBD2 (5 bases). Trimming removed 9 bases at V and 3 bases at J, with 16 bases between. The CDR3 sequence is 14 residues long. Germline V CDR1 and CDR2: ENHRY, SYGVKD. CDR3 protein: CAIKTASGTDTQYF. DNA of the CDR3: TGTGCCATTAAGACTGCCTCGGGGACAGATACGCAGTATTTT.

The CDR3 nucleotides are TGTGCCAGCTCTGAAGGGACGGATCGCCGAGAGCAGTACTTC. Its protein is CASSEGTDRREQYF. The chain employs TRBV18 and TRBJ2-7; the D call may be TRBD1 or TRBD2 (5 bases each). The CDR3 length is 14 residues. V lost 6 bases and J 7 bases, leaving 19 bases between the germline ends. Per germline, CDR1 KGHSH and CDR2 LQKENI.

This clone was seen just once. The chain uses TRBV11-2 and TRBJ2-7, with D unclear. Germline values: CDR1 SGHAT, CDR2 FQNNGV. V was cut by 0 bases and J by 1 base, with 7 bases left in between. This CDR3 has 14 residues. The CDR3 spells CASSLDRFSYEQYF. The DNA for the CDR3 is TGTGCCAGCAGCTTAGACCGGTTTTCCTACGAGCAGTACTTC.